This T cell receptor (beta chain) was sequenced during a study of OX40 agonist ivuxolimab in advanced cancers. General study findings and limits: Fewer expanded clones were found on average in CD4+ than in CD8+ T cells.

Data came from immunoSEQ multiplex PCR; TCRdb stores just in-frame clones and leaves some out. The table includes about 75,000 clones, 85% to 90% detected once. V dropped 2 bases and J dropped 2; count of bases not matched to a gene: 11. From germline, CDR1 is GTSNPN and CDR2 SVGIG (reference sequence). The CDR3 is 16 residues long. For this clone: The antigen is not known.

The specimen comprised CD4+ or CD8+ T cells sorted from blood, sampled in a trial of the OX40 agonist ivuxolimab. The source is an adult with an advanced solid tumor such as melanoma, head and neck, liver or kidney cancer. The chain is built from TRBV30 and TRBJ1-2, with 7 bases identical to TRBD1. CDR3 DNA sequence: TGTGCCTGGAGTCCCTACCGGGACAGTCTAAACTATGGCTACACCTTC. Translated: CAWSPYRDSLNYGYTF.